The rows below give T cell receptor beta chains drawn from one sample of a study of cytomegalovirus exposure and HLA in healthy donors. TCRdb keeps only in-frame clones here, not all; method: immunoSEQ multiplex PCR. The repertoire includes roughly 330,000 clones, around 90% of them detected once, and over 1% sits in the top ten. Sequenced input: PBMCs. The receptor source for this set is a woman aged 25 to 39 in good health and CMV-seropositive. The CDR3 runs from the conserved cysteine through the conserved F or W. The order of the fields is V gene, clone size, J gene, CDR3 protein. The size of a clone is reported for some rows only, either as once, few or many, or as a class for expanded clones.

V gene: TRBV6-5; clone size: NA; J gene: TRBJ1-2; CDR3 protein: CASRTEGDYGYTF
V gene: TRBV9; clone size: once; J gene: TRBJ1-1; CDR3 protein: CASSAEGTPNTEAFF
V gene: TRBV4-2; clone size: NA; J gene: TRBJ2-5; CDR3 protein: CASSQATGTDYRETQYF
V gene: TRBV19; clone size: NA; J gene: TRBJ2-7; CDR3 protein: CASSLGTGTAHYEQYF
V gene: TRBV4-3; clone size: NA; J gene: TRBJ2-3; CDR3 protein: CASSRVRGDTQYF
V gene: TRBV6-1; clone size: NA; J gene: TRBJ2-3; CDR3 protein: CATTWTGASDTQYF
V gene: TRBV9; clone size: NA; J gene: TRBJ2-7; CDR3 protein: CASSVEAGTTYEQYF
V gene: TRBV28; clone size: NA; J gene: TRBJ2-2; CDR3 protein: CASSLQRGNTGELFF
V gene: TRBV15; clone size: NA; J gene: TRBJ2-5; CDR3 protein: CATSREETQYF
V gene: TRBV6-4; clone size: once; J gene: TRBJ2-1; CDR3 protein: CASSDKKTDNEQFF
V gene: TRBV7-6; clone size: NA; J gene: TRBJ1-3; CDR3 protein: CASSLQLGSGNTIYF
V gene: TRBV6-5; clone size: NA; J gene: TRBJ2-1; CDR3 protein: CASGRTSGRDNEQFF
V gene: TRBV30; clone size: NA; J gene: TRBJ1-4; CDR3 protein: CAWRSPGTTLTQTNEKLFF
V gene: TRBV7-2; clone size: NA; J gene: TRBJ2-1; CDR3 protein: CASSLATGTDEQFF
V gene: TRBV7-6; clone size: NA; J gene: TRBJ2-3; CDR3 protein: CASSPRTGSSTDTQYF
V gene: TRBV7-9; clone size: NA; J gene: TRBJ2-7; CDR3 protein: CASSRSLGLGGYEQYF
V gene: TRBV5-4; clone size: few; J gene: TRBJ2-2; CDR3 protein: CASSLVASANTGELFF
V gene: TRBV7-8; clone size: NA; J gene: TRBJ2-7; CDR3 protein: CASSPFRDRTYEQYF
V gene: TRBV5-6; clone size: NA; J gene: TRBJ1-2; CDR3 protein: CASSTHRASYGYTF
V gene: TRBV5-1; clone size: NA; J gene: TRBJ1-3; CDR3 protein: CASSLGTVHSGNTIYF
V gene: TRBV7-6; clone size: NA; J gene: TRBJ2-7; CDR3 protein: CASSFGGGDEQYF
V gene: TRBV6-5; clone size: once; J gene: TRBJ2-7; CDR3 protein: CASRSLDRVIDEQYF
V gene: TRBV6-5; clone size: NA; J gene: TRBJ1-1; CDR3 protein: CASKRGTNTEAFF
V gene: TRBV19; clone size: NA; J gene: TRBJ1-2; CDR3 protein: CATAPTGGHGYTF
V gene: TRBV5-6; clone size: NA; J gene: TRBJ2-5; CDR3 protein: CASSLSAGGHGTQYF
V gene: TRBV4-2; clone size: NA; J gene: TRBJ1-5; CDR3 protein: CASSRGNSNQPQHF
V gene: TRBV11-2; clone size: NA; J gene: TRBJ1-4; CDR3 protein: CASSTQGAIRVF
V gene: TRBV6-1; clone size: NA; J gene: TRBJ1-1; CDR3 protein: CASSEAQGAPGAEAFF
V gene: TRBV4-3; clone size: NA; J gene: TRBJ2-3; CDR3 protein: CASSQDIAGGLGQYF
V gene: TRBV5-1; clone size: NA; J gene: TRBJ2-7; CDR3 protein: CASSRTEKYEQYF
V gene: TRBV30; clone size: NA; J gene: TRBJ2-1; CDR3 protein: CAWSPLAGGPGEQFF
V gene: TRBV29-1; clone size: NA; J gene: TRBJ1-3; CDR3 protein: CSVYVGLPGNTIYF
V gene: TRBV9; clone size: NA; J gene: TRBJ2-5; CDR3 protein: CASSPRGAGGPETQYF
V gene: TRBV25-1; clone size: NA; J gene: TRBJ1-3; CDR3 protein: CASSETASGNTIYF
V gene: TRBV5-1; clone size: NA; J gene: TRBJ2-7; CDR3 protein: CASSLGDTTYEQYF
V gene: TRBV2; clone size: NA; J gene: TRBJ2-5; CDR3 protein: CASCDSGQETQYF
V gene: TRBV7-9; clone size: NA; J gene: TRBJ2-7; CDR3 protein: CASSSGGQGWLLAGAEQYF
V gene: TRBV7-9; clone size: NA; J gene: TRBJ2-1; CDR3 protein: CASSAESGEQFF
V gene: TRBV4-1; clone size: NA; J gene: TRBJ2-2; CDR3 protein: CASSQHSSTGELFF
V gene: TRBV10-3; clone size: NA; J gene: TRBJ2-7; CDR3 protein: CAIRGQESYEQYF
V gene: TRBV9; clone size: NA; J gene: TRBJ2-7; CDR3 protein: CASSVEGTNYEQYF
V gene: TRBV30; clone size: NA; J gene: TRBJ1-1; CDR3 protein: CAWSVPLGTEAFF
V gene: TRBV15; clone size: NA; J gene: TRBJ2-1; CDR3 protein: CATSRPREARANEQFF
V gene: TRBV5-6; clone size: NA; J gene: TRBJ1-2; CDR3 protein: CASRRQGDYGYTF
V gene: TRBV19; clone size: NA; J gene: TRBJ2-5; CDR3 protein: CASSITAGVYQETQYF
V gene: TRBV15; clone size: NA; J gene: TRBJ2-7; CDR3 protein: CATSRDRAHEQYF
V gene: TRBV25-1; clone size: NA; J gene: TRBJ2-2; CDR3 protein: CASSEGSPGELFF
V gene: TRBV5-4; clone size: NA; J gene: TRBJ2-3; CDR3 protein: CASSTPRTLGTQYF
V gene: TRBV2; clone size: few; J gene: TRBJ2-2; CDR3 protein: CASTIGVGGFGELFF
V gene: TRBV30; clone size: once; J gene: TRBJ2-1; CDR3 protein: CACITSGINNEQFF
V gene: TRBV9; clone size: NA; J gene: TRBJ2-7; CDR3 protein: CASSPQGYEQYF
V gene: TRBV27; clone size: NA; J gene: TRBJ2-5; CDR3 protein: CASSQGLRRETQYF
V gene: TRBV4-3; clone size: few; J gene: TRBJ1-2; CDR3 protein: CASSQENGNYGYTF
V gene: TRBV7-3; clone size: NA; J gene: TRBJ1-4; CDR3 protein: CASSPELGQLPRKKLFF
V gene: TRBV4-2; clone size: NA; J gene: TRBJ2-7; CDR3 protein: CASSDLSGRVGEQYF